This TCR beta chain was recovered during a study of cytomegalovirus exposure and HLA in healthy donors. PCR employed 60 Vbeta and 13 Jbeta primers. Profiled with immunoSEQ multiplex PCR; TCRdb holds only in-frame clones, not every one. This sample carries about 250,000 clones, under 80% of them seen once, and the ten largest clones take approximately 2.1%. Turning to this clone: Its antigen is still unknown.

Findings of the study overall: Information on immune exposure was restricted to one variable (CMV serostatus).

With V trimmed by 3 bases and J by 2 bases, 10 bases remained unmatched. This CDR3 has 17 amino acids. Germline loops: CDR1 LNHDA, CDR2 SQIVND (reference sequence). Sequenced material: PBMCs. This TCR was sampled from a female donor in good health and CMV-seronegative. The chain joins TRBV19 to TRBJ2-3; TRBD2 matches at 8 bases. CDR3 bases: TGTGCCAGTAGTATGGGTAGCGGGATCTCGCCCACAGATACGCAGTATTTT. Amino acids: CASSMGSGISPTDTQYF.